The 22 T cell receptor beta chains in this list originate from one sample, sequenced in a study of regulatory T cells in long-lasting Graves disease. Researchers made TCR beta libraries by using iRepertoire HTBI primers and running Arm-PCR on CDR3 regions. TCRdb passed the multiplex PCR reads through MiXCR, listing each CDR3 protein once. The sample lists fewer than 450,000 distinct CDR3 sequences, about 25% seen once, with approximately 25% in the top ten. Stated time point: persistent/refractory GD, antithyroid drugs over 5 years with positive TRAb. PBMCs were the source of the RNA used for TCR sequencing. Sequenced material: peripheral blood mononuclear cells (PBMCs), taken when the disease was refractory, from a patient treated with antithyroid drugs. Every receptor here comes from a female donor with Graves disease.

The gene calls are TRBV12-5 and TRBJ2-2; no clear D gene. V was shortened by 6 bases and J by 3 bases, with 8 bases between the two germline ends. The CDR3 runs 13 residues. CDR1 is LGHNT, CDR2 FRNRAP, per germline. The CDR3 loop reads CASGQRDTGELFF. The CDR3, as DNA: TGTGCTAGTGGACAACGTGACACCGGGGAGCTGTTTTTT. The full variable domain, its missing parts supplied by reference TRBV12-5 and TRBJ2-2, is DARVTQTPRHKVTEMGQEVTMRCQPILGHNTVFWYRQTMMQGLELLAYFRNRAPLDDSGMPKDRFSAEMPDATLATLKIQPSEPRDSAVYFCASGQRDTGELFFGEGSRLTVL.

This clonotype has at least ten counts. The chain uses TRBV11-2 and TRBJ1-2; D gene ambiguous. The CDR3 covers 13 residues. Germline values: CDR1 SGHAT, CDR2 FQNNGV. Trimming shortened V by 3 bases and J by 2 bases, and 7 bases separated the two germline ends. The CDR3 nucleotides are TGTGCCAGCAGCTTGACGGACAACTATGGCTACACCTTC. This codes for CASSLTDNYGYTF. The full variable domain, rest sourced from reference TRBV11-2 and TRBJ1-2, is EAGVAQSPRYKIIEKRQSVAFWCNPISGHATLYWYQQILGQGPKLLIQFQNNGVVDDSQLPKDRFSAERLKGVDSTLKIQPAKLEDSAVYLCASSLTDNYGYTFGSGTRLTVV.

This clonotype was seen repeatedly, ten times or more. The CDR3 region is CAIYTGVGYTF. CDR3 bases: TGTGCCATCTATACAGGGGTCGGCTACACCTTC. The rearrangement uses TRBV10-3 and TRBJ1-2; 7 bases fit TRBD1. V lost 8 bases and J lost 8; bases outside the gene matches: 5. CDR3 length: 11 amino acids. The germline V gene has CDR1 ENHRY and CDR2 SYGVKD.

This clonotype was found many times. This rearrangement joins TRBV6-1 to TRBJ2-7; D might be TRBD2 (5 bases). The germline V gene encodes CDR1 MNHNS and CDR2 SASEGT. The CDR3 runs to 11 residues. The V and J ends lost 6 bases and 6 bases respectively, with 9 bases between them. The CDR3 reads CASRRAREQYF. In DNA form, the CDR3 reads TGTGCCAGCAGGAGGGCTCGCGAGCAGTACTTC.

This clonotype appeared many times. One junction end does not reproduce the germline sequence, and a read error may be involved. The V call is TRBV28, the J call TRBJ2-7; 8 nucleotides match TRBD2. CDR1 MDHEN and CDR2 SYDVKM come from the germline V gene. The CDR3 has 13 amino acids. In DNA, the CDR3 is TGTACCAGCAGCTCCGGGGGGGGCAGCGAGCAGTACTTC. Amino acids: CTSSSGGGSEQYF.

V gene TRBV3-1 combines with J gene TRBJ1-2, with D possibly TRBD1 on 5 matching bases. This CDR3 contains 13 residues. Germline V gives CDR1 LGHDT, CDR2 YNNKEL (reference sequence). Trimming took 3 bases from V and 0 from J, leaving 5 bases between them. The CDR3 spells CASSQGPNYGYTF. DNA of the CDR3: TGTGCCAGCAGCCAGGGACCTAACTATGGCTACACCTTC. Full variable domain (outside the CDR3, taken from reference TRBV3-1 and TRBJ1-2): DTAVSQTPKYLVTQMGNDKSIKCEQNLGHDTMYWYKQDSKKFLKIMFSYNNKELIINETVPNRFSPKSPDKAHLNLHINSLELGDSAVYFCASSQGPNYGYTFGSGTRLTVV.

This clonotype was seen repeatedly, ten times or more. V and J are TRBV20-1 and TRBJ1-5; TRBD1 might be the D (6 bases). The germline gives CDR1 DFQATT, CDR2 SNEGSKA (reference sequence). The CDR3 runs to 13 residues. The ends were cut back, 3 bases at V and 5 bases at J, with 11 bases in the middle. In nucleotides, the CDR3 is TGCAGTGCTAGGCCCAGGGGCGATCAGCCCCAGCATTTT. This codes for CSARPRGDQPQHF.

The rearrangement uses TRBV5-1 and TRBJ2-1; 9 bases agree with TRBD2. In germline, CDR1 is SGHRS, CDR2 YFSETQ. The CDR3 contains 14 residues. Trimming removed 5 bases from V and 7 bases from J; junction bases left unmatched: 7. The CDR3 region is CASSSGTSPNEQFF. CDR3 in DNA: TGCGCCAGCAGTTCCGGGACTAGCCCGAATGAGCAGTTCTTC.

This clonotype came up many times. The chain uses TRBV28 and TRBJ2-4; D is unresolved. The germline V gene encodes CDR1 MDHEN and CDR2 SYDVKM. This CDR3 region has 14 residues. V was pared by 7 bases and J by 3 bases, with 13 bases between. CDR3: CASTSRRSKNIQYF. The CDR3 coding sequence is TGTGCCAGCACTTCTAGACGGAGCAAAAACATTCAGTACTTC.

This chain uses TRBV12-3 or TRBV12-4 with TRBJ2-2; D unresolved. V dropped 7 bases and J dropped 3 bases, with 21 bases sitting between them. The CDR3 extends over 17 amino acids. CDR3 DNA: TGTGCCAGCATTCCTGACCACTCTCTATTAGACACCGGGGAGCTGTTTTTT. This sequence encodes CASIPDHSLLDTGELFF.

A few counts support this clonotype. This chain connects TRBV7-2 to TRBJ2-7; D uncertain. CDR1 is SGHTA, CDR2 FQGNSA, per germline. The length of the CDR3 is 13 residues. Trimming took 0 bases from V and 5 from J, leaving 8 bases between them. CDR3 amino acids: CASSLAQSNEQYF. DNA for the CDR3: TGTGCCAGCAGCTTAGCGCAGTCGAACGAGCAGTACTTC.

Here the CDR3 reads CAISTTGTGTDTQYF. The CDR3 DNA reads TGTGCCATCAGTACCACCGGGACTGGAACAGATACGCAGTATTTT. The rearrangement links TRBV10-3 to TRBJ2-3; a possible D gene is TRBD2 (6 bases). Germline assignment: CDR1 ENHRY and CDR2 SYGVKD. The V and J ends lost 5 bases and 3 bases respectively, with 15 bases between them. The CDR3 spans 15 residues.

CDR3 in DNA: TGTACCAGCAGCCCGACCCTGAACACCGGGGAGCTGTTTTTT. It specifies CTSSPTLNTGELFF. V and J are TRBV7-2 and TRBJ2-2; D call uncertain. The germline gives CDR1 SGHTA, CDR2 FQGNSA. The V end was cut by 5 bases, the J end by 1 base, with 8 bases between. This CDR3 has 14 amino acids.

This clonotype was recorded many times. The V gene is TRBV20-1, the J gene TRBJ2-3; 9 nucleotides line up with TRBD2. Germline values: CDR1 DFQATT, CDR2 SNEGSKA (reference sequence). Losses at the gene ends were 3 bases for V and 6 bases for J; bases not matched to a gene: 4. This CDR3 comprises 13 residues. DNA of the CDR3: TGCAGTGCTAGTGCACTAGCGGGCGATACGCAGTATTTT. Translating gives CSASALAGDTQYF.

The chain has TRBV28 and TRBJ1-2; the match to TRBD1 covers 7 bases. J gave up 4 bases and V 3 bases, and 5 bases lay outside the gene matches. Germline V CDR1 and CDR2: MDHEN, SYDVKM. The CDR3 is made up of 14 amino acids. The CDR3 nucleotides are TGTGCCAGCAGTTTGGGGACAGAGTTCTATGGCTACACCTTC. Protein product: CASSLGTEFYGYTF.

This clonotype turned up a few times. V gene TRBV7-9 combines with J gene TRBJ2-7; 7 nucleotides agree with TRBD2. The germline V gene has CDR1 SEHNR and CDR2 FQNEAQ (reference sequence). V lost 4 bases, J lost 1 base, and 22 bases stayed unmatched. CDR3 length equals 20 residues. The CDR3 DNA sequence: TGTGCCAGCAGCTCGGGGATTGTAGGCTCGGGCGGGAGTAGTTCCTACGAGCAGTACTTC. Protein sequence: CASSSGIVGSGGSSSYEQYF.

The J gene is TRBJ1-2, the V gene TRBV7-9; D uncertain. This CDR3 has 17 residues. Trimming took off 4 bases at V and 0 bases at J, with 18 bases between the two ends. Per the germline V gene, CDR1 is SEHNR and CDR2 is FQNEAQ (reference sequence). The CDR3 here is CASSSTLASEANYGYTF. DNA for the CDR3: TGTGCCAGCAGCTCTACCCTAGCATCGGAGGCTAACTATGGCTACACCTTC.

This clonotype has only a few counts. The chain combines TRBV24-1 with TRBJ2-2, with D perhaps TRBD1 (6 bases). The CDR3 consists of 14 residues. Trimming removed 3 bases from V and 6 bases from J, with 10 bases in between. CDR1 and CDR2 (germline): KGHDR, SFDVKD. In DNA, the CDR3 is TGTGCCACCAGTGATCCGACAGGACCCGGGGAGCTGTTTTTT. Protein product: CATSDPTGPGELFF.

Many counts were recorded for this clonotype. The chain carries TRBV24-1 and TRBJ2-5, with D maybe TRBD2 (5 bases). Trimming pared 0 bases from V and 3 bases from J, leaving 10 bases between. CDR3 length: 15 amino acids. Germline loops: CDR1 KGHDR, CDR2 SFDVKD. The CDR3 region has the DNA TGTGCCACCAGTGATTTGCAGGCCGGGGAAGAGACCCAGTACTTC. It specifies CATSDLQAGEETQYF.

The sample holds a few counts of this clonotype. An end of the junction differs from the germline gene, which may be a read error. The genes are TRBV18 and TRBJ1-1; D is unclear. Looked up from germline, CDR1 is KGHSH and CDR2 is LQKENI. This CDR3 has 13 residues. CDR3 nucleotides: TGTGCCAGCTCACCACAGGGCAACACTAAAGCTTTCTTT. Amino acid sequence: CASSPQGNTKAFF.

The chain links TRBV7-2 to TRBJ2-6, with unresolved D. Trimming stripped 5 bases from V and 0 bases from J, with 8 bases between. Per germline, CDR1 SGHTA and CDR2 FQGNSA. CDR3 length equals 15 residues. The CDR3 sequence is CASSDVRSGANVLTF. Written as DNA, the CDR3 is TGTGCCAGCAGCGATGTACGCTCTGGGGCCAACGTCCTGACTTTC.

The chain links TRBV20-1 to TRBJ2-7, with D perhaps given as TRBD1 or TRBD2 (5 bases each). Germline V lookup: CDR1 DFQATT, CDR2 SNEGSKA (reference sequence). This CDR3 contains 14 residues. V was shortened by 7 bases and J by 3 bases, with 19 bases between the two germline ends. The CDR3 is CSVQPRDGDYEQYF. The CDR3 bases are TGCAGTGTTCAACCTCGGGACGGCGACTACGAGCAGTACTTC.